Listed below are T cell receptor beta chains from one sample, sequenced in a study of blood T cell repertoires in COVID-19. Here immunoSEQ multiplex PCR was the method, and the copy in TCRdb shows in-frame clones only, minus some. Here the sample spans about 19,000 clones, around nine tenths being singletons. Material: peripheral blood. All receptors derive from a human donor in a cohort sampled during active COVID-19. Both conserved end residues are part of each CDR3. The order of the fields is CDR3 length, clone size, J gene, D gene, V gene, CDR3 protein, CDR3 DNA. A D gene is named only where the DNA matches it firmly. Size is omitted from some rows. Given values are once, few, many or a class for expanded clones.

len: 15; abundance: once; j_gene: TRBJ2-3; d_gene: -; v_gene: TRBV19; CDR3aa: CASKENSLLGQGQYF; CDR3nt: TGTGCCAGTAAAGAAAACTCGCTATTGGGCCAGGGGCAGTATTTT
len: 15; abundance: -; j_gene: TRBJ1-4; d_gene: -; v_gene: TRBV30; CDR3aa: CAWSGPTGGNEKLFF; CDR3nt: TGTGCCTGGAGTGGGCCGACAGGCGGTAATGAAAAACTGTTTTTT
len: 13; abundance: -; j_gene: TRBJ2-5; d_gene: TRBD2; v_gene: TRBV11-2; CDR3aa: CAGGGTQKETQYF; CDR3nt: TGTGCCGGCGGGGGGACGCAAAAGGAGACCCAGTACTTC
len: 14; abundance: -; j_gene: TRBJ2-2; d_gene: -; v_gene: TRBV7-3; CDR3aa: CASSQGTNTGELFF; CDR3nt: TGTGCCAGCAGCCAGGGGACCAACACCGGGGAGCTGTTTTTT
len: 12; abundance: -; j_gene: TRBJ2-7; d_gene: -; v_gene: TRBV3-1/TRBV3-2; CDR3aa: CASSHSTHEQYF; CDR3nt: TGTGCCAGCAGCCATAGTACCCACGAGCAGTACTTC
len: 14; abundance: -; j_gene: TRBJ2-5; d_gene: TRBD2; v_gene: TRBV13; CDR3aa: CASSTTSGSETQYF; CDR3nt: TGTGCCAGCAGCACGACTAGCGGGAGTGAGACCCAGTACTTC
len: 16; abundance: -; j_gene: TRBJ2-1; d_gene: TRBD2; v_gene: TRBV9; CDR3aa: CASSASGTSGYNEQFF; CDR3nt: TGTGCCAGCAGCGCCTCCGGGACTAGCGGTTACAATGAGCAGTTCTTC
len: 16; abundance: -; j_gene: TRBJ2-7; d_gene: TRBD2; v_gene: TRBV18; CDR3aa: CASSPLSGSSNYEQYF; CDR3nt: TGTGCCAGCTCACCGCTTAGCGGGAGTAGTAACTACGAGCAGTACTTC
len: 17; abundance: once; j_gene: TRBJ2-5; d_gene: TRBD2; v_gene: TRBV3-1/TRBV3-2; CDR3aa: CASSPGRGAGGVETQYF; CDR3nt: TGTGCCAGCAGCCCAGGGCGAGGAGCGGGAGGGGTGGAGACCCAGTACTTC
len: 14; abundance: -; j_gene: TRBJ1-1; d_gene: -; v_gene: TRBV7-8; CDR3aa: CASSSAYGGTEAFF; CDR3nt: TGTGCCAGCAGCTCCGCCTACGGGGGTACTGAAGCTTTCTTT
len: 15; abundance: -; j_gene: TRBJ2-1; d_gene: TRBD2; v_gene: TRBV5-1; CDR3aa: CASSLVLAGENEQFF; CDR3nt: TGCGCCAGCAGCTTGGTACTAGCGGGAGAAAATGAGCAGTTCTTC
len: 14; abundance: -; j_gene: TRBJ1-4; d_gene: -; v_gene: TRBV5-4; CDR3aa: CASSSPEAVEKLFF; CDR3nt: TGTGCCAGCAGCTCCCCGGAGGCGGTTGAAAAACTGTTTTTT
len: 16; abundance: -; j_gene: TRBJ1-3; d_gene: -; v_gene: TRBV6-5; CDR3aa: CASSYSKGGTGNTIYF; CDR3nt: TGTGCCAGCAGTTACTCGAAAGGGGGAACTGGAAACACCATATATTTT
len: 16; abundance: -; j_gene: TRBJ1-3; d_gene: TRBD1; v_gene: TRBV4-1; CDR3aa: CASSQEGQLSGNTIYF; CDR3nt: TGCGCCAGCAGCCAAGAGGGACAGCTCTCTGGAAACACCATATATTTT
len: 13; abundance: -; j_gene: TRBJ1-1; d_gene: TRBD1; v_gene: TRBV6-5; CDR3aa: CASTRGRDTEAFF; CDR3nt: TGTGCCAGCACCAGGGGGCGCGACACTGAAGCTTTCTTT
len: 17; abundance: -; j_gene: TRBJ1-5; d_gene: -; v_gene: TRBV7-8; CDR3aa: CASSLGLSGVVNQPQHF; CDR3nt: TGTGCCAGCAGCTTGGGGTTGTCGGGGGTTGTCAATCAGCCCCAGCATTTT